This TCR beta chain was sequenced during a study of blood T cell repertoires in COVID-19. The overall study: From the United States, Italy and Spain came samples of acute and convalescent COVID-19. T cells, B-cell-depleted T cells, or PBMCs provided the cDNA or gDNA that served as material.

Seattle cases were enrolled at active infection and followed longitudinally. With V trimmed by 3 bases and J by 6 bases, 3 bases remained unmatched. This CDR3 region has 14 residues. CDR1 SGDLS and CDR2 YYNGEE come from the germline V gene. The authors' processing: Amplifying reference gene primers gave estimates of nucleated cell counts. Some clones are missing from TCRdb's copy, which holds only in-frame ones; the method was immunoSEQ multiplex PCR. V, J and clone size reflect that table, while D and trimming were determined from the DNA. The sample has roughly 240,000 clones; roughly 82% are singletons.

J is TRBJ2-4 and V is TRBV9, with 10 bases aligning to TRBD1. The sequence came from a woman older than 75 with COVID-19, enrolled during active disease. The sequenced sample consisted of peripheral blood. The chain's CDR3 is CASSGGTGVNIQYF. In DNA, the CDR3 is TGTGCCAGCAGCGGGGGGACAGGGGTAAACATTCAGTACTTC.